One sample yielded the 10 T cell receptor beta chains listed below, sequenced in a study of T cell repertoires in cytomegalovirus infection. MiXCR, run by TCRdb on the reads, gives a single entry per CDR3 protein. The table lists more than 55,000 distinct CDR3 sequences, 20% of them singletons. Their antigen targets remain unknown. The sequences come from CD8+ T cells from cultured PBMCs, collected from culture after CMV antigen stimulation. These receptors originate from a human donor in good health (CMV status not recorded). Some clones in this sample may be carry-over from other donors' samples.

This clonotype was counted only a few times. The chain is built from TRBV6-2 or TRBV6-3 and TRBJ2-7; 12 bases match TRBD2. Trimming at V came to 2 bases and at J to 3 bases, leaving 5 bases not matched to a gene. The CDR3 has 16 residues. Germline loops: CDR1 MNHEY, CDR2 SVGEGT. The CDR3: CASSYPLLAGGYEQYF. DNA for the CDR3: TGTGCCAGCAGTTACCCCTTACTAGCGGGGGGCTACGAGCAGTACTTC.

In this sample, this clonotype turned up a few times. The J gene is TRBJ1-1, the V gene TRBV7-3, with a weak D call TRBD1 (5 bases). Germline V CDR1 and CDR2: SGHTA, FQGTGA. This CDR3 comprises 13 residues. Trimming cost V 1 base and J 8 bases, with 11 bases left between them. CDR3: CASSLKVRDEAFF. DNA for the CDR3: TGTGCCAGCAGCTTAAAGGTCAGGGACGAAGCTTTCTTT. Variable domain in full (rest from reference TRBV7-3 and TRBJ1-1): GAGVSQTPSNKVTEKGKYVELRCDPISGHTALYWYRQSLGQGPEFLIYFQGTGAADDSGLPNDRFFAVRPEGSVSTLKIQRTERGDSAVYLCASSLKVRDEAFFGQGTRLTVV.

This clonotype was counted a few times. The rearrangement links TRBV7-9 to TRBJ1-6, with 8 bases matching TRBD1. Germline V gene data show CDR1 as SEHNR and CDR2 as FQNEAQ (reference sequence). Trimming cost V 3 bases and J 11 bases; bases outside gene matches: 12. The CDR3 totals 16 residues. The CDR3 coding sequence is TGTGCCAGCAGCTTGACAGGGGCAAATTCGTTTCCACCCCTCCACTTT. Amino acid sequence: CASSLTGANSFPPLHF.

The chain carries TRBV7-2 and TRBJ2-7; a possible D gene is TRBD2 (6 bases). V gave up 3 bases and J gave up 3 bases, with 15 bases separating them. Germline-derived CDR1 and CDR2 are SGHTA and FQGNSA. The CDR3 consists of 15 residues. CDR3 nucleotide sequence: TGTGCCAGCAGCTTCCCCGCTGGGGGGATCTACGAGCAGTACTTC. This encodes CASSFPAGGIYEQYF. Looking up the rest from reference TRBV7-2 and TRBJ2-7 gives the full variable domain: GAGVSQSPSNKVTEKGKDVELRCDPISGHTALYWYRQSLGQGLEFLIYFQGNSAPDKSGLPSDRFSAERTGGSVSTLTIQRTQQEDSAVYLCASSFPAGGIYEQYFGPGTRLTVT.

This clonotype was detected a few times. The chain links TRBV4-3 to TRBJ2-5; 8 bases agree with TRBD2. Germline lookup yields CDR1 LGHNA and CDR2 YSLEER. This CDR3 has 18 residues. The junction had 14 bases not matched to a gene; V was cut back by 1 base and J by 4 bases. The CDR3 reads CASSQGSLATAGGETQYF. Written as DNA, the CDR3 is TGCGCCAGCAGCCAAGGATCCCTAGCCACGGCGGGGGGAGAGACCCAGTACTTC.

The genes are TRBV6-2 or TRBV6-3 and TRBJ2-5; no clear D gene. CDR3 length: 14 residues. V shed 2 bases and J shed 5 bases, with 12 bases lying between them. In germline, CDR1 is MNHEY, CDR2 SVGEGT. CDR3 in DNA: TGTGCCAGCAGTTACGTACGGTTATGGGAGACCCAGTACTTC. Its protein product is CASSYVRLWETQYF.

The rearrangement links TRBV7-9 to TRBJ1-1; D call uncertain. This CDR3 contains 14 residues. V was cut by 5 bases and J by 5 bases, with 15 bases left in between. Germline loops: CDR1 SEHNR, CDR2 FQNEAQ (reference sequence). CDR3 sequence: CASSPVVPGTEAFF. The CDR3, as DNA: TGTGCCAGCAGCCCAGTGGTCCCCGGAACTGAAGCTTTCTTT. Full variable domain (remainder filled in from reference TRBV7-9 and TRBJ1-1): DTGVSQNPRHKITKRGQNVTFRCDPISEHNRLYWYRQTLGQGPEFLTYFQNEAQLEKSRLLSDRFSAERPKGSFSTLEIQRTEQGDSAMYLCASSPVVPGTEAFFGQGTRLTVV.

The J gene is TRBJ2-3, the V gene TRBV7-2, with 7 bases identical to TRBD2. Germline V gene lookup returns CDR1 SGHTA and CDR2 FQGNSA. Trimming cost V 5 bases and J 0 bases; bases outside gene matches: 8. This CDR3 has 16 amino acids. CDR3 in DNA: TGTGCCAGCAGCCCTCGTGGGGGGGGGAGCACAGATACGCAGTATTTT. This sequence encodes CASSPRGGGSTDTQYF.

The chain links TRBV10-3 to TRBJ1-2; no reliable D call. CDR3 size: 14 residues. Germline lookup yields CDR1 ENHRY and CDR2 SYGVKD. Trimming took off 3 bases at V and 1 base at J, with 9 bases between the two ends. The CDR3 nucleotides read TGTGCCATCAGTGACCCCTGGGTTAACTATGGCTACACCTTC. Translated, it gives CAISDPWVNYGYTF.

This clonotype has more than one count but fewer than ten. The CDR3 DNA reads TGTGCCAGCAGCTTGGGGGAGAACTATGGCTACACCTTC. It codes for CASSLGENYGYTF. This sequence joins TRBV7-9 and TRBJ1-2, with D possibly matching TRBD1 (5 bases). Germline loops: CDR1 SEHNR, CDR2 FQNEAQ (reference sequence). The CDR3 length is 13 residues. V lost 3 bases, J lost 2 bases, and 7 bases lay in between.